These 29 T cell receptor beta chains were all obtained from the same sample, sequenced in a study of vaccination effects on CD4 cells after COVID-19. CD4+ T cells were isolated after 10 days of culture. The repertoire was sequenced with immunoSEQ multiplex PCR; TCRdb's copy has only in-frame clones and lacks some. The sample comprises some 39,000 clones, roughly 80% of which are singletons, and just under 3% rests with the top ten. The antigens these receptors bind are not known. The sequencing here drew on CD4+ T cells from PBMCs cultured without peptide, taken before COVID-19 vaccination. Receptor source: a human donor who received a COVID-19 vaccine.

The CDR3 DNA is TGTGCCAGTAGTATAGATATCTCACGGGGGGGCGTCGTGAATGAGCAGTTCTTC. This gives the protein CASSIDISRGGVVNEQFF. This chain joins TRBV19 and TRBJ2-1, with TRBD2 identical over 8 bases. The CDR3 is made up of 18 amino acids. The junction had 14 bases not matched to a gene; V was cut back by 0 bases and J by 7 bases. CDR1 and CDR2 (germline): LNHDA, SQIVND (reference sequence).

The rearrangement links TRBV18 to TRBJ2-5, with TRBD2 as a possible D gene (5 bases). From germline, CDR1 is KGHSH and CDR2 LQKENI. V lost 6 bases to trimming and J lost 5 bases, with 13 bases between them. The CDR3 length is 13 residues. The CDR3 DNA reads as TGTGCCAGCTCCCGAGGGTCGCAGGAGACCCAGTACTTC. Amino acids: CASSRGSQETQYF.

This chain joins TRBV19 and TRBJ2-7; D unclear. The germline V gene has CDR1 LNHDA and CDR2 SQIVND (reference sequence). The CDR3 loop spans 13 amino acids. V was shortened by 5 bases and J by 4 bases, with 12 bases between the two germline ends. CDR3 protein: CASSDGTNYEQYV. CDR3 coding DNA: TGTGCCAGTAGTGACGGCACCAATTACGAGCAGTACGTC.

The chain links TRBV19 to TRBJ1-3; 8 nucleotides align to TRBD1. Germline trimming cut 7 bases from V and 0 bases from J; bases unmatched to any gene: 8. Germline CDR1 and CDR2: LNHDA and SQIVND (reference sequence). This CDR3 region has 16 residues. For the CDR3, the DNA is TGTGCCAGTACTGGACAGGGAATCATCTCTGGAAACACCATATATTTT. Translating gives CASTGQGIISGNTIYF.

The chain has TRBV28 and TRBJ2-2; no definite D call. Per germline, CDR1 MDHEN and CDR2 SYDVKM. Deletions cut 5 bases from V and 5 bases from J, with 6 bases between. The CDR3 runs 12 residues. The CDR3 DNA reads TGTGCCAGCAGTCTCTCAACCGGGGAGCTGTTTTTT. Its protein product is CASSLSTGELFF. The whole variable domain, remainder taken from reference TRBV28 and TRBJ2-2, is DVKVTQSSRYLVKRTGEKVFLECVQDMDHENMFWYRQDPGLGLRLIYFSYDVKMKEKGDIPEGYSVSREKKERFSLILESASTNQTSMYLCASSLSTGELFFGEGSRLTVL.

In this sample, this clone turned up once. The chain employs TRBV6-2 or TRBV6-3 and TRBJ2-7; 7 bases fit TRBD2. The CDR3 covers 13 residues. Germline assignment: CDR1 MNHEY and CDR2 SVGEGT. V lost 4 bases, J lost 6 bases, and 6 bases stayed unmatched. The CDR3 sequence is CASSSGSGVEQYV. The DNA of the CDR3 is TGTGCCAGCAGTTCCGGAAGCGGGGTCGAGCAGTACGTC.

The rearrangement uses TRBV5-6 and TRBJ2-7; D uncertain. Trimming took off 2 bases at V and 2 bases at J, with 11 bases between the two ends. This CDR3 is built from 14 residues. Looked up from germline, CDR1 is SGHDT and CDR2 is YYEEEE. This CDR3 reads CASSFFFGTYEQYV. CDR3 in DNA: TGTGCCAGCAGCTTTTTTTTCGGAACCTACGAGCAGTACGTC.

This clone has just one count. The rearrangement joins TRBV10-3 to TRBJ1-2, with 7 bases identical to TRBD1. Germline V gene data show CDR1 as ENHRY and CDR2 as SYGVKD. CDR3 length: 13 residues. V dropped 7 bases and J dropped 5; count of bases not matched to a gene: 7. For the CDR3, the DNA is TGTGCCATCAATGGGGGACAGCTTTATGGCTACACCTTC. This encodes CAINGGQLYGYTF.

This clone was picked up one time. This chain joins TRBV28 and TRBJ1-1; the D is unclear. This CDR3 has 13 amino acids. The V gene lost 3 bases and the J gene lost 1 base, with 6 bases spanning the gap. CDR1 is MDHEN and CDR2 is SYDVKM in the germline V gene. In DNA form, the CDR3 reads TGTGCCAGCAGTTTGATCCGGAACACTGAAGCTTTCTTT. The encoded protein is CASSLIRNTEAFF. Combining the CDR3 with reference TRBV28 and TRBJ1-1 gives the whole variable domain DVKVTQSSRYLVKRTGEKVFLECVQDMDHENMFWYRQDPGLGLRLIYFSYDVKMKEKGDIPEGYSVSREKKERFSLILESASTNQTSMYLCASSLIRNTEAFFGQGTRLTVV.

This clone was seen a single time. The genes are TRBV11-2 and TRBJ2-1; D gene ambiguous. The CDR3 is 14 residues long. The ends were cut back, 2 bases at V and 0 bases at J, with 5 bases in the middle. Germline CDR1 reads SGHAT; CDR2 reads FQNNGV. The CDR3, as DNA: TGTGCCAGCAGCTTATTGAGCTCCTACAATGAGCAGTTCTTC. Amino acids: CASSLLSSYNEQFF.

The chain links TRBV10-3 to TRBJ2-2, with D possibly TRBD2 on 5 matching bases. Germline CDR1 ENHRY, CDR2 SYGVKD. Trimming removed 2 bases from V and 8 bases from J, with 15 bases in between. CDR3 length equals 15 residues. The CDR3: CAISEDSLRRGELFF. The DNA of the CDR3 is TGTGCCATCAGTGAGGATTCTCTGCGGAGGGGGGAGCTGTTTTTT.

This chain links TRBV5-6 with TRBJ2-5; 9 nucleotides align to TRBD1. The CDR3 spans 16 residues. Unmatched junction bases numbered 9, after V lost 3 bases and J lost 3 bases. Germline CDR1 is SGHDT and CDR2 is YYEEEE. The CDR3 region is CASSWETGGLEETQYF. The CDR3 DNA reads as TGTGCCAGCAGCTGGGAAACAGGGGGCCTCGAAGAGACCCAGTACTTC.

The chain employs TRBV5-1 and TRBJ2-3, with D perhaps matching TRBD1 (5 bases). From germline, CDR1 is SGHRS and CDR2 YFSETQ. The CDR3 runs to 16 residues. V lost 4 bases, J lost 0 bases, and 15 bases lay in between. In nucleotides, the CDR3 is TGCGCCAGCAGCGTACAGGTCGCCCTCAGCACAGATACGCAGTATTTT. Protein: CASSVQVALSTDTQYF.

This clone has a single count. The chain recombines TRBV2 with TRBJ2-5, with D perhaps matching TRBD1 (6 bases). Germline V gene data show CDR1 as SNHLY and CDR2 as FYNNEI. Trimming removed 11 bases at V and 1 base at J, with 11 bases between. The CDR3 runs to 12 residues. The DNA for the CDR3 is TGTGCCGGCGACAGGATCCAAGAGACCCAGTACTTC. The encoded protein is CAGDRIQETQYF.

The chain combines TRBV6-2 or TRBV6-3 with TRBJ1-5; unclear D gene. The CDR3 sequence is 13 residues long. Germline V gives CDR1 MNHEY, CDR2 SVGEGT. V was trimmed by 0 bases and J by 6 bases, leaving 6 bases between them. CDR3 bases: TGTGCCAGCAGTTACTCGGAGACTCAGCCCCAGCATTTT. The encoded protein is CASSYSETQPQHF.

CDR3 coding DNA: TGTGCCAGCACTAACAGCGGCTACGAGCAGTACGTC. Amino acid sequence: CASTNSGYEQYV. The V call is TRBV6-5, the J call TRBJ2-7; tentatively, D is TRBD2 (5 bases). The CDR3 has 12 amino acids. V was pared by 7 bases and J by 3 bases, with 10 bases between. The germline CDR1 and CDR2 sequences are MNHEY and SVGAGI.

This clone was detected a few times. The genes are TRBV5-6 and TRBJ1-5; maybe TRBD1 (6 bases). V gave up 5 bases and J gave up 3 bases, with 15 bases separating them. There are 15 residues in the CDR3. Germline CDR1 SGHDT, CDR2 YYEEEE. Written as DNA, the CDR3 is TGTGCCAGCAGTAGACAGGACTATCCCAATCAGCCCCAGCATTTT. This sequence encodes CASSRQDYPNQPQHF. Drawing the rest from reference TRBV5-6 and TRBJ1-5, the complete variable domain is DAGVTQSPTHLIKTRGQQVTLRCSPKSGHDTVSWYQQALGQGPQFIFQYYEEEERQRGNFPDRFSGHQFPNYSSELNVNALLLGDSALYLCASSRQDYPNQPQHFGDGTRLSIL.

This clone occurred a few times. The chain recombines TRBV10-2 with TRBJ1-5; no clear D. Trimming removed 6 bases at V and 2 bases at J, with 14 bases between. The germline gives CDR1 WSHSY, CDR2 SAAADI. The CDR3 has 15 residues. CDR3 in amino acids: CASSPLDGGNQPQHF. CDR3 in DNA: TGCGCCAGCAGCCCCCTTGACGGGGGCAATCAGCCCCAGCATTTT.

The rearrangement uses TRBV4-1 and TRBJ1-5, with D possibly matching TRBD1 (5 bases). Germline loops: CDR1 MGHRA, CDR2 YSYEKL. The CDR3 runs to 16 residues. Between the trimmed V and J ends, which lost 0 bases and 3 bases, there was a span of 12 bases. This chain's CDR3 is CASSQDPGADNQPQHF. In DNA, the CDR3 is TGCGCCAGCAGCCAAGATCCCGGGGCCGACAATCAGCCCCAGCATTTT.

V is TRBV9 and J is TRBJ2-1, with a weak D call TRBD2 (6 bases). Trimming left V 2 bases short and J 5 bases short, with 14 bases between. This CDR3 comprises 15 residues. CDR1 and CDR2 from the germline V gene are SGDLS and YYNGEE. The DNA of the CDR3 is TGTGCCAGCAGCGTCGGGGGATTTGGAAACAATGAGCAGTTCTTC. Translation gives CASSVGGFGNNEQFF.

The chain carries TRBV18 and TRBJ2-6; TRBD1 agrees at 7 bases. Trimming took 3 bases from V and 0 from J; bases not matched to a gene: 8. Per germline, CDR1 KGHSH and CDR2 LQKENI. CDR3 length: 18 amino acids. The CDR3 DNA reads TGTGCCAGCTCACCTGAGACAGGGTCCACCTCTGGGGCCAACGTCCTGACTTTC. It codes for CASSPETGSTSGANVLTF.

This chain joins TRBV9 and TRBJ2-5; D tentatively reads TRBD1 or TRBD2 (6 bases each). This CDR3 spans 13 amino acids. The V and J ends lost 3 bases and 1 base respectively, with 7 bases between them. Germline V gene sequence: CDR1 SGDLS, CDR2 YYNGEE. The CDR3 DNA is TGTGCCAGCAGCGGGGGGGCCCAAGAGACCCAGTACTTC. It is translated as CASSGGAQETQYF.

The chain couples TRBV7-2 to TRBJ1-1; no firm D call. The germline V gene has CDR1 SGHTA and CDR2 FQGNSA. Trimming took 4 bases from V and 0 from J, leaving 9 bases between them. The CDR3 is 14 amino acids. The CDR3: CASSSYSLNTEAFF. The CDR3 region has the DNA TGTGCCAGCAGCTCCTACTCTTTGAACACTGAAGCTTTCTTT.

This clone has only one observation. The chain employs TRBV6-5 and TRBJ2-3; unclear D gene. This CDR3 contains 13 residues. Between the trimmed V and J ends, which lost 6 bases and 10 bases, there was a span of 17 bases. Germline CDR1 and CDR2: MNHEY and SVGAGI. CDR3 sequence reads: CASSQLGSVAQYF. CDR3 nucleotides: TGTGCCAGCAGCCAACTGGGGTCCGTGGCGCAGTATTTT.

The rearrangement links TRBV10-3 to TRBJ1-1, with D perhaps TRBD1 (6 bases). V lost 6 bases and J lost 5, with 16 bases in between. CDR3 length: 14 residues. Germline loops: CDR1 ENHRY, CDR2 SYGVKD. This CDR3 reads CAIRTLQGRTEAFF. CDR3 DNA sequence: TGTGCCATCAGGACCTTACAGGGTAGGACTGAAGCTTTCTTT.

This chain uses TRBV2 with TRBJ1-1; D is unclear. The CDR3 extends over 13 amino acids. CDR1 is SNHLY and CDR2 is FYNNEI in the germline V gene. V dropped 4 bases and J dropped 5 bases, with 11 bases sitting between them. The CDR3 DNA follows: TGTGCCAGCAGTGTGGCGATTGCTACTGAAGCTTTCTTT. It codes for CASSVAIATEAFF.

The V and J genes are TRBV11-2 and TRBJ1-2; 12 nucleotides match TRBD1. V was clipped by 1 base and J by 5 bases; unmatched bases: 8. Germline-derived CDR1 and CDR2 are SGHAT and FQNNGV. This CDR3 contains 17 residues. The CDR3 coding sequence is TGTGCCAGCAGCTTAGTTAACGTGGGACAGGGGGCTTATGGCTACACCTTC. This sequence encodes CASSLVNVGQGAYGYTF.

The V gene is TRBV24-1, the J gene TRBJ1-6, with TRBD1 as a possible D gene (6 bases). Germline CDR1 KGHDR, CDR2 SFDVKD. This CDR3 is built from 13 residues. V lost 1 base and J lost 9, with 6 bases in between. DNA for the CDR3: TGTGCCACCAGTGATTTCAGGGGTTCACCCCTCCACTTT. Protein sequence: CATSDFRGSPLHF.

This clone was counted only a few times. The chain uses TRBV9 and TRBJ1-1; D unclear. The ends were cut back, 0 bases at V and 1 base at J, with 10 bases in the middle. The CDR3 is 15 amino acids. Per the germline V gene, CDR1 is SGDLS and CDR2 is YYNGEE. The CDR3 coding sequence is TGTGCCAGCAGCGTAGGTAGGGAACCGAACACTGAAGCTTTCTTT. This codes for CASSVGREPNTEAFF.